Described below is a single T cell receptor beta chain sequence and its context. Its binding antigen is unknown. A read error may produce the germline difference seen at one junction end. The data were taken from a study of response to subunit inactivated influenza vaccine listed by TCRdb under 2018. Background on the whole study: To follow how T cells responded to a trivalent subunit inactivated influenza vaccine, the researchers relied on deep quantitative profiling of the T cell receptor repertoire. Findings and caveats that apply to the study as a whole: It was suggested by the authors that each seasonal influenza vaccination may recruit only a limited number of new T cells.

The germline V gene specifies MDHEN as CDR1 and SYDVKM as CDR2. Taken from cysteine to phenylalanine, the CDR3 has 11 residues. Of the read, only the CDR3 DNA is kept; its 33 bases are in frame from base 1. The library came from RT-PCR. The sequencing machine was an Illumina HiSeq 2500. TCRdb reprocessed the public reads (quality trimming at Q25 with fastp, clone calling with MiXCR) and kept in-frame beta chains. Identical CDR3 proteins give one entry, which carries the most common genes and DNA. This sample holds a few hundred thousand distinct CDR3 sequences; 12% were observed only once. The ten biggest clones cover approximately 8.3% of the sample.

The TCR comes from a man aged 50 or older who received an inactivated influenza vaccine. Donor details come from another sample of the same person, matched by shared clones. The V and J genes are TRBV28 and TRBJ2-7; a tentative D match to TRBD1 spans 6 bases. This material consisted of non-naive T cells sorted from PBMCs, taken 14 to 15 days before vaccination. Per the publication, the cell subset or site label means: memory T cell fraction. Read as DNA, the sequence is TGTGCCAGCACTTCCAACAGGGTGAAGACCTTC. Its protein is CASTSNRVKTF.